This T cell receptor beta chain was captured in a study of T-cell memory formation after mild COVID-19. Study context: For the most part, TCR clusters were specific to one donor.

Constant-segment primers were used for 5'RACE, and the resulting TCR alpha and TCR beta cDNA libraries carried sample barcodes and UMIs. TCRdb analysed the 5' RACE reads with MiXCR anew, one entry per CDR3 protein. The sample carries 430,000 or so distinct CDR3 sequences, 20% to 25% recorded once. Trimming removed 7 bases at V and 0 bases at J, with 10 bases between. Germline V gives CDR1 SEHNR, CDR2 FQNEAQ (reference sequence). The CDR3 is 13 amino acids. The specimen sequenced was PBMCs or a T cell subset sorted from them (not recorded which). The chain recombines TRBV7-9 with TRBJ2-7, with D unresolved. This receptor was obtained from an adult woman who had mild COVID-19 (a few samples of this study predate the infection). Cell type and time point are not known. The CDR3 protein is CASTSRYSYEQYF. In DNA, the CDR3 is TGTGCCAGCACTTCCCGGTACTCCTACGAGCAGTACTTC.